This T cell receptor (beta chain) was obtained from a study of shared clonotypes between healthy human individuals. Whole-study context: The study drew on two women and a few men aged 18 to 49 as donors. Study-wide points: The donor pool, a small one, limited the genetic and exposure-history diversity represented.

This clone has a single count. Its antigen is undetermined. All donors qualified as healthy HIV-negative adults and had experienced no recent acute infections or vaccinations. Those who donated, Caucasian adults without exception, all lived in Nashville, Tennessee. Generated by immunoSEQ multiplex PCR, the TCRdb table keeps only in-frame clones and is missing some. The sample has around 1.4 million clones; approximately 98.5% are singletons. The source of this sequence is a man aged 25 to 40 in good health. The specimen was naive CD4+ T cells sorted from blood. The subset: CD45RA+ positively selected.

In nucleotides, the CDR3 is TGTGCCAGCAGCTTATTGGGGAGCGGAAGCTCCTACAATGAGCAGTTCTTC. It codes for CASSLLGSGSSYNEQFF. V and J are TRBV7-2 and TRBJ2-1; D perhaps matches TRBD2 (5 bases). The CDR3 sequence is 17 residues long. Per the germline V gene, CDR1 is SGHTA and CDR2 is FQGNSA. Trimming pared 2 bases from V and 0 bases from J, leaving 14 bases between.